Reported below is one T cell receptor (beta chain). Its antigen is not identified. The sample originates from a study of CD8+CD57+ T cells in acquired aplastic anemia. For the study at large: Average DNA yield from sorted CD4+ and CD8+ cells was about 3 ug. Study-wide results and limits: About 30 was the count of CD8+ CDR3 sequences that patients shared with controls.

Patients selected for sequencing had displayed CD8+CD57+ cell expansion by flow cytometry. Patients had undergone no therapy by the time their blood was sampled. Genomic DNA acted as the template from which TCR beta VDJ combination and CDR3 sequence profiling were carried out. One entry per CDR3 protein results from TCRdb running MiXCR on the reads. Altogether hundreds of thousands of distinct CDR3 sequences are present, approximately 60% being singletons, with the ten largest covering roughly 1.2%. The ends lost 5 bases at V and 8 bases at J; junction bases unmatched: 7. The CDR3 totals 15 residues. The germline V gene encodes CDR1 SGHTA and CDR2 FQGNSA.

The sequencing input was sorted CD4+, CD8+, or CD8+CD57+ T cells (not recorded which) from PBMCs. The chain recombines TRBV7-2 with TRBJ1-6, with TRBD1 matching 9 bases. The sequence derives from a human donor with aplastic anemia. As DNA, the CDR3 is TGTGCCAGCAGCCTACAACAGGGGGCCGATTCACCCCTCCACTTT. As protein: CASSLQQGADSPLHF. Full variable domain (outside the CDR3, taken from reference TRBV7-2 and TRBJ1-6): GAGVSQSPSNKVTEKGKDVELRCDPISGHTALYWYRQSLGQGLEFLIYFQGNSAPDKSGLPSDRFSAERTGGSVSTLTIQRTQQEDSAVYLCASSLQQGADSPLHFGNGTRLTVT.